This T cell receptor (beta chain) was recorded in a study of T cells in Graves' hyperthyroidism and ophthalmopathy. Points from the study as a whole: The model made its ophthalmopathy prediction, and onset followed a median 6.5 months later. A model of 13 V-J features distinguished ophthalmopathy from stable hyperthyroidism.

TCR beta CDR3 sequences were amplified from RNA transcripts. First-round RT-PCR targeting the TCR CDR3 was performed with the HTBI primer set. MiXCR, run by TCRdb on the multiplex PCR reads, gives a single entry per CDR3 protein. Of about 180,000 distinct CDR3 sequences detected, around 8.9% appear once; the ten largest clones hold roughly a fifth. Newly diagnosed hyperthyroidism, duration under 2 months, in patients aged 18 to 65. In making diagnoses, clinical symptoms, serum thyroxine and TRAb, thyroid ultrasound and orbital computed tomography were all used. From germline, CDR1 is SGDLS and CDR2 YYNGEE. CDR3 length: 18 residues. V lost 4 bases to trimming and J lost 0 bases, with 19 bases between them. Many counts were recorded for this clonotype. No antigen is known for it.

This receptor was identified in a woman under 30 with Graves' hyperthyroidism that later progressed to Graves' ophthalmopathy. This chain joins TRBV9 and TRBJ2-2; possibly TRBD2 for D (6 bases). The specimen sequenced was blood. In DNA form, the CDR3 reads TGTGCCAGCAGCCCAGGCCCTAGCGTGAGGACGAACACCGGGGAGCTGTTTTTT. Translated, it gives CASSPGPSVRTNTGELFF.